A selection of T cell receptor beta chains follows, all from one sample in a study of cytomegalovirus exposure and HLA in healthy donors. Only in-frame clones appear in the TCRdb table, and some are missing; sequencing was by immunoSEQ multiplex PCR. This repertoire shows about 120,000 clones, roughly 88% found once; its top ten account for about 6%. The sequencing sample was made of PBMCs. The receptors were sampled from a woman younger than 35 in good health and CMV-seropositive. Each CDR3 is given with its conserved first and last residue. The D gene is left open where the match is weak. For some rows the clone size is stated as once, few or many, or as a class when expanded; others skip it.

NA	TRBD1	TRBV5-6	TRBJ2-3	TGTGCCAGCAGCTATAGGGACAGGGGATTAACAGATACGCAGTATTTT	CASSYRDRGLTDTQYF
NA	TRBD1	TRBV9	TRBJ2-7	TGTGCCAGCAGCGGGGGACAGGGAGCATCCTACGAGCAGTACTTC	CASSGGQGASYEQYF
once	NA	TRBV10-3	TRBJ1-1	TGTGCCATCATGCCCCAGGGTCTGAGGACTGAAGCTTTCTTT	CAIMPQGLRTEAFF
NA	NA	TRBV29-1	TRBJ2-2	TGCAGCGTTGGGGGCGGGGAAACCGGGGAGCTGTTTTTT	CSVGGGETGELFF
NA	TRBD2	TRBV6-5	TRBJ2-1	TGTGCCAGCAGTTACTACGGGGGGTCCTACAATGAGCAGTTCTTC	CASSYYGGSYNEQFF
NA	NA	TRBV7-3	TRBJ1-1	TGTGCCAGCAGCGAGGGACATTGGAACACTGAAGCTTTCTTT	CASSEGHWNTEAFF
NA	NA	TRBV7-3	TRBJ2-3	TGTGCCAGCAGCCCTAGGACTAGGGGGGATACGCAGTATTTT	CASSPRTRGDTQYF
NA	NA	TRBV30	TRBJ2-1	TGTGCCTGGAGTGTACTCCCATACAATGAGCAGTTCTTC	CAWSVLPYNEQFF
NA	NA	TRBV5-4	TRBJ2-5	TGTGCCAGCAGCTTGGGGGGGCAGCAAGAGACCCAGTACTTC	CASSLGGQQETQYF
NA	NA	TRBV12-2	TRBJ2-3	TGTGCAAGTCGCTTTATTGAGCCTACTCCCGGGACTTTTTCTAGCACAGATACGCAGTATTTT	CASRFIEPTPGTFSSTDTQYF
NA	TRBD1	TRBV7-9	TRBJ1-1	TGTGCCAGCAGCTCGAGGGACAGTAACACTGAAGCTTTCTTT	CASSSRDSNTEAFF
NA	NA	TRBV28	TRBJ1-2	TGTGCCAGCAGCTCGGACTATGGCTACACCTTC	CASSSDYGYTF
NA	NA	TRBV11-3	TRBJ2-7	TGTGCCAGCAGCTTAGGCCCTCCAGGGACCTACGAGCAGTACTTC	CASSLGPPGTYEQYF
once	TRBD1	TRBV9	TRBJ1-6	TGTGCCAGCAGCGTAGCTACGACAGGGGTCTCACCCCTCCACTTT	CASSVATTGVSPLHF
NA	TRBD2	TRBV11-2	TRBJ2-1	TGTGCCAGCAGCCGACTGCGACTAGCGGATTCCAATGAGCAGTTCTTC	CASSRLRLADSNEQFF
NA	NA	TRBV6-6	TRBJ1-3	TGTGCCAGCAGTTACCTCGCTAGCTCTGGAAACACCATATATTTT	CASSYLASSGNTIYF
NA	TRBD1	TRBV19	TRBJ1-3	TGTGCCAGTAGTATTAGGACAGGGGTCTCTGGAAACACCATATATTTT	CASSIRTGVSGNTIYF
NA	NA	TRBV7-2	TRBJ2-3	TGTGCCAGCAGCTTATGGGGGCGGACCAGCACAGATACGCAGTATTTT	CASSLWGRTSTDTQYF
NA	NA	TRBV7-9	TRBJ2-1	TGTGCCAGCAGCCAACTCGAAGGAGGGAATGAGCAGTTCTTC	CASSQLEGGNEQFF
NA	TRBD2	TRBV4-1	TRBJ2-7	TGCGCCAGCACACAACTCGGCCCGGGACTAGCGGGGGGGACCTACGAGCAGTACTTC	CASTQLGPGLAGGTYEQYF
NA	TRBD1	TRBV6-4	TRBJ1-2	TGTGCCAGCAGGATCCGGGACAGGAACTATGGCTACACCTTC	CASRIRDRNYGYTF
NA	NA	TRBV30	TRBJ2-1	TGTGCCCGGGCAGGGGGGAATGAGCAGTTCTTC	CARAGGNEQFF
NA	NA	TRBV7-6	TRBJ1-1	TGTGCCAGCAGCTTAGACGGCACTGAAGCTTTCTTT	CASSLDGTEAFF
NA	NA	TRBV4-1	TRBJ1-1	TGCGCCAGCAGCCAAGTAGTACCTAACACTGAAGCTTTCTTT	CASSQVVPNTEAFF
NA	TRBD1	TRBV7-8	TRBJ2-7	TGTGCCAGCAGCTTAAACCGGGACAGGGGTACCTACGAGCAGTACTTC	CASSLNRDRGTYEQYF
NA	TRBD1	TRBV7-7	TRBJ2-3	TGTGCTAGCAGCGCGGGACAGGCCCGCACAGATACGCAGTATTTT	CASSAGQARTDTQYF
NA	TRBD1	TRBV5-1	TRBJ2-1	TGCGCCAGCAGCTTGGCCGGTCAGGGGGCCTACAATGAGCAGTTCTTC	CASSLAGQGAYNEQFF
NA	TRBD1	TRBV6-1	TRBJ2-1	TGTGCCAGCAGTGAAATAGGACAGGGGTACAATGAGCAGTTCTTC	CASSEIGQGYNEQFF